This T cell receptor (beta chain) is drawn from a study of control samples from healthy donors and cancer patients. Germline V gene data show CDR1 as SGHTA and CDR2 as FQGTGA. The CDR3 covers 14 residues. Trimming took 4 bases from V and 4 from J; bases not matched to a gene: 5. The method was immunoSEQ multiplex PCR; TCRdb's version includes in-frame clones alone and lacks a portion of them. The repertoire has some 120,000 clones, 85% to 90% of them found once; the top ten carry 12%. This clonotype was obtained from a man in his thirties or forties in good health. The chain has TRBV7-3 and TRBJ2-5; 8 nucleotides line up with TRBD1. Sequencing was carried out using blood. In DNA form, the CDR3 reads TGTGCCAGCAGCTCACAGGGGGGTCGAGAGACCCAGTACTTC. Translation: CASSSQGGRETQYF.